This TCR beta chain was sequenced in a study of untreated major depressive disorder. This clone was seen once. Its matching antigen is unknown. TCRdb's copy holds only in-frame clones and misses some; the assay was immunoSEQ multiplex PCR. The profile shows under 15,000 clones, 85% to 95% of them singletons. Study conclusions and caveats: Sequencing comparisons covered only three preselected Vbeta families. CD4+ T cells from depressed patients used TRBV05-01 (Vbeta 5.1) more often than controls.

The CDR3 loop spans 15 amino acids. The chain couples TRBV12-2 to TRBJ2-7; the table's D call, TRBD1, has no DNA check behind it. TRBV12-2 is noted as a pseudogene. Sequenced material: CD4+ T cells from PBMCs. The TCR originated in a man aged 30 to 45 with major depressive disorder. The CDR3 reads CASRCGTGSSYEQYF. DNA for the CDR3: TGTGCAAGTCGCTGTGGGACAGGGAGCTCCTACGAGCAGTACTTC.